What follows describes a single T cell receptor beta chain. The CDR3 has 14 residues. Germline V gene sequence: CDR1 SGHAT, CDR2 FQNNGV. Trimming took 7 bases from V and 4 from J; bases not matched to a gene: 9. The data stem from a study of blood T cell repertoires in COVID-19. Per the authors' pipeline: For nucleated cells, counts were estimated from reference gene primer amplification. Method: immunoSEQ multiplex PCR; TCRdb's copy keeps in-frame clones and lacks some. The D gene and trimming were derived from the DNA, and the V and J assignments and clone size from that table. The table lists roughly 170,000 clones, 80% to 90% of them singletons.

This receptor was identified in a man aged 70 or older with active or convalescent COVID-19. The specimen sequenced was peripheral blood. The chain uses TRBV11-2 and TRBJ2-7; 8 bases align to TRBD1. The chain's CDR3 is CASKRDRLTYEQYF. CDR3 DNA sequence: TGTGCCAGCAAACGGGACAGGCTGACGTACGAGCAGTACTTC.